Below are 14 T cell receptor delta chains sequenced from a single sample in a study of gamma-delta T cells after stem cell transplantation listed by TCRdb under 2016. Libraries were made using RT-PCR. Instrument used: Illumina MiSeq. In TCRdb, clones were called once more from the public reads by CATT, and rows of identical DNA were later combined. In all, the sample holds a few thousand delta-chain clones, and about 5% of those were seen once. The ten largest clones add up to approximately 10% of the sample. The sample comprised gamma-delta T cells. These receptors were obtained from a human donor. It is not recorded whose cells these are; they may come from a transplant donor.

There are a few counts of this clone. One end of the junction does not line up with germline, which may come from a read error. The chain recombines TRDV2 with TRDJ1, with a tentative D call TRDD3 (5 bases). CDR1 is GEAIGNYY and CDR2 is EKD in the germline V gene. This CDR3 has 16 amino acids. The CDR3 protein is CACGTAGPLDTDKLIF. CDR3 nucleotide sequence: TGTGCCTGTGGCACCGCTGGGCCGCTGGACACCGATAAACTCATCTTT.

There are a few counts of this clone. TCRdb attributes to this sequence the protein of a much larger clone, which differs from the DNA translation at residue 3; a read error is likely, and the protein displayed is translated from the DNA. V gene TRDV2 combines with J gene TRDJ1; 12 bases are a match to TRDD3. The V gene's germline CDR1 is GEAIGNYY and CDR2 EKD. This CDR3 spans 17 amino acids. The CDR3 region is CARDAILGDTRPDKLIF. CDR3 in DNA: TGTGCCCGTGACGCGATACTGGGGGATACAAGGCCCGATAAACTCATCTTT.

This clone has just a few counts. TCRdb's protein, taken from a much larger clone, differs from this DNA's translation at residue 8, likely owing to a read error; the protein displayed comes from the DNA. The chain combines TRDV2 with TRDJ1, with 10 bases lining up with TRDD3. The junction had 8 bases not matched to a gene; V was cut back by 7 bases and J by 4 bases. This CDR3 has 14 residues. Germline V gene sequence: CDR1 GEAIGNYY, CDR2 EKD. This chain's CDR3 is CACVRLGDHDKLIF. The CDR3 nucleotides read TGTGCCTGCGTGAGACTGGGGGATCACGATAAACTCATCTTT.

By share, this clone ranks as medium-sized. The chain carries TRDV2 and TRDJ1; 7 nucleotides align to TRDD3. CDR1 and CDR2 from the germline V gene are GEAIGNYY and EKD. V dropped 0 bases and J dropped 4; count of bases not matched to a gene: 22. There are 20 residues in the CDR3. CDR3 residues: CACDTVAKSAVLGTDDKLIF. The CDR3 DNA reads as TGTGCCTGTGACACCGTCGCGAAGTCGGCCGTACTGGGGACGGACGATAAACTCATCTTT.

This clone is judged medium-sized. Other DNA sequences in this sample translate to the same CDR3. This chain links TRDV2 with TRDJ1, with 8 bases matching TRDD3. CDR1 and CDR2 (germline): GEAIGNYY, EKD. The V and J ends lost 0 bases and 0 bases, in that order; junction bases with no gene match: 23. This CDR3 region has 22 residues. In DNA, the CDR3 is TGTGCCTGTGACACCGTCAACCTAATATATGGGCCTGGGGGACCTCACACCGATAAACTCATCTTT. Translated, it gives CACDTVNLIYGPGGPHTDKLIF.

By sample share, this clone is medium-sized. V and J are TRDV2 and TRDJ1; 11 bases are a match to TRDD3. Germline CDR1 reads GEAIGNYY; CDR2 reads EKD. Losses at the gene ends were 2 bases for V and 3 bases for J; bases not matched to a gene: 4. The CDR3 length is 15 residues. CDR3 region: CACDSLGDTADKLIF. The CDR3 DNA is TGTGCCTGTGACAGCCTGGGGGATACTGCCGATAAACTCATCTTT.

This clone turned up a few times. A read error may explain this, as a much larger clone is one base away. The CDR3 DNA follows: TGTGCCTGTGACACCGTAGGTGTACTGGGGGAAGCAAAACACACCGATAAACTCATCTTT. Amino acid sequence: CACDTVGVLGEAKHTDKLIF. The gene calls are TRDV2 and TRDJ1, with TRDD3 matching over 9 bases. Germline CDR1 reads GEAIGNYY; CDR2 reads EKD. This CDR3 has 20 amino acids. V shed 0 bases and J 0 bases; nucleotides not matched to a gene: 16.

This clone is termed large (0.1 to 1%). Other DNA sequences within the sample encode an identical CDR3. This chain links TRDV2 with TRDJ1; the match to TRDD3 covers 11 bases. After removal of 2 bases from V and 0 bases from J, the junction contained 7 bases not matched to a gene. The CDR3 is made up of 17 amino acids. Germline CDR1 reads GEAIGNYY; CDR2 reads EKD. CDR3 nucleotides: TGTGCCTGTGACAGACTGGGGGATAAGGGAGACACCGATAAACTCATCTTT. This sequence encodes CACDRLGDKGDTDKLIF.

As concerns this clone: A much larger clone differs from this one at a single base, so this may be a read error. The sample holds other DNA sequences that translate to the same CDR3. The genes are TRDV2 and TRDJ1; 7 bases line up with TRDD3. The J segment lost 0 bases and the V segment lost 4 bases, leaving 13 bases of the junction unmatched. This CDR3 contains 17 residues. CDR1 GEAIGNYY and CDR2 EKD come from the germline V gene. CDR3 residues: CACDPLRTGGYTDKLIF. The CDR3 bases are TGTGCCTGTGATCCACTTAGGACCGGGGGATACACCGATAAACTCATCTTT.

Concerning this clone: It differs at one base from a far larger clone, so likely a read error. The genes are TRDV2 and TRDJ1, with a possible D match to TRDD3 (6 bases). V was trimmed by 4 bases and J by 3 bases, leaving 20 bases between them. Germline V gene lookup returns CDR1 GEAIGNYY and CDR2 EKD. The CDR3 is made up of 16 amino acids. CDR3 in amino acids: CACDTVGGTRPDKLIF. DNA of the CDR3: TGTGCCTGTGATACTGTGGGGGGTACGCGGCCCGATAAACTCATCTTT.

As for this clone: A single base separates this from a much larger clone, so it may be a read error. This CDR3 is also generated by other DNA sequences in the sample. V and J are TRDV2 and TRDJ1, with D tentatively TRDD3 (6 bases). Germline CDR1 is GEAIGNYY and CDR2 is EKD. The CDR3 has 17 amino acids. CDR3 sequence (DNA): TGTGCCTGTGACAAACTACGAACTGGGCCACAGAGGGATAAACTTATCTTT. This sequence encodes CACDKLRTGPQRDKLIF.

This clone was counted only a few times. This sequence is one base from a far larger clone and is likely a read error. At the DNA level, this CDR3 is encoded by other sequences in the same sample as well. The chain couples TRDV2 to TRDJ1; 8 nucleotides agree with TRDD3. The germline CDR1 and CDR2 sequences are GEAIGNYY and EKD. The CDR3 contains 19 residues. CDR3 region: CACDTVFTGGLRGTDKLIF. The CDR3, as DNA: TGTGCCTGTGACACAGTGTTTACTGGGGGCCTCCGGGGCACCGATAAACTCATTTTT.

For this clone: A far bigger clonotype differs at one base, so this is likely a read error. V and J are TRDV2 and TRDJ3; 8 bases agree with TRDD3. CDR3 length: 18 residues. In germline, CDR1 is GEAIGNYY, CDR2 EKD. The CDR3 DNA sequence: TGTGCCTGTGACAGCTGGGGGAACGACCCCTGGGACGCCCGACAGATGTTTTTC. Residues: CACDSWGNDPWDARQMFF.

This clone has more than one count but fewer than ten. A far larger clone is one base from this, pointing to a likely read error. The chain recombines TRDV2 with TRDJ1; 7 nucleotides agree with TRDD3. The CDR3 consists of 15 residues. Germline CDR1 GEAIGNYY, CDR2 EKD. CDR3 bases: TGTGCCCGTGACAAGGTGGGGGAAAACACCGATAAACTCATCTTT. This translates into CARDKVGENTDKLIF.